The source of this T cell receptor beta chain is a study of Graves' ophthalmopathy and Graves' hyperthyroidism. Moderate-to-severe activity, CAS at least 3, NOSPECS at least 4 and duration under 3 months characterized donors with ophthalmopathy. Fresh peripheral blood (about 10 ml) yielded the PBMCs. General study findings and limits: From stable hyperthyroidism, ophthalmopathy was separated by a 13-signature model with 85% to 90% sensitivity and around 79% specificity.

A note on this clonotype: The antigen is undetermined.

RNA transcripts yielded amplified TCR beta CDR3 regions. Amplification began with first-round RT-PCR using HTBI primers, then second-round multiplex PCR was performed. TCRdb reprocessed the multiplex PCR reads via MiXCR and lists one record per CDR3 protein. The sample comprises approximately 700,000 distinct CDR3 sequences, about two fifths of which are singletons, and 2.5% to 3.5% rests with the top ten. Germline V gene data show CDR1 as SNHLY and CDR2 as FYNNEI. The CDR3 loop spans 15 amino acids. Trimming shortened V by 6 bases and J by 4 bases, and 15 bases separated the two germline ends. The sample taken for sequencing was peripheral blood. The receptor was isolated from an adult man with Graves' ophthalmopathy. V gene TRBV2 combines with J gene TRBJ1-4; D uncertain. Written as DNA, the CDR3 is TGTGCCAGCAGCCCCCCCAGCAGCCGTAATGAAAAACTGTTTTTT. Amino acids: CASSPPSSRNEKLFF.